This entry lists 31 T cell receptor beta chains sequenced from one sample in a study of blood T cells in healthy people across ages. Primers used in a second PCR of about 6 to 12 cycles were a sample-barcoded 5' primer and a J-beta primer mix. TCRdb re-called the 5' RACE reads through MiXCR, storing one row per CDR3 protein. The sample lists roughly 1,700,000 distinct CDR3 sequences, approximately 28% occurring once. Sequenced sample: blood. The receptors come from a woman in her 30s in good health.

This clonotype has at least ten counts. The V gene is TRBV10-3, the J gene TRBJ2-5, with D tentatively TRBD2 (6 bases). The CDR3 has 11 amino acids. The germline V gene has CDR1 ENHRY and CDR2 SYGVKD. Trimming removed 10 bases at V and 5 bases at J, with 11 bases between. Written as DNA, the CDR3 is TGTGCCACCGGGGCGGGGGAGACCCAGTACTTC. It specifies CATGAGETQYF.

This clonotype was seen just once. A much larger clone lies a single base off, so this may be a read error. Written as DNA, the CDR3 is TGTGCCCGCAGAAGACCGGGGGAAATCTACAATGAGCAGTTCTTC. Its protein product is CARRRPGEIYNEQFF. The chain recombines TRBV27 with TRBJ2-1; maybe TRBD2 (6 bases). The CDR3 is 15 residues long. Germline V gene lookup returns CDR1 MNHEY and CDR2 SMNVEV (reference sequence).

The V call is TRBV7-3, the J call TRBJ2-3, with 14 bases lining up with TRBD2. Germline-derived CDR1 and CDR2 are SGHTA and FQGTGA. The CDR3 covers 16 residues. The V gene end was trimmed by 5 bases and the J gene end by 4 bases; junction bases not matched to a gene: 5. CDR3 nucleotide sequence: TGTGCCAGCAGCGGGGGGACTAGCGGGGGCGCAGATACGCAGTATTTT. It specifies CASSGGTSGGADTQYF.

At least ten counts were recorded for this clonotype. The V and J genes are TRBV10-2 and TRBJ2-3, with D hard to call. V lost 3 bases and J 14 bases, leaving 18 bases between the germline ends. The germline gives CDR1 WSHSY, CDR2 SAAADI. The CDR3 runs 13 residues. CDR3 in DNA: TGCGCCAGCAGTGAATTCATCGAGCGTCAACTGTATTTT. This gives the protein CASSEFIERQLYF.

This chain links TRBV5-1 with TRBJ1-1; 10 nucleotides align to TRBD1. This CDR3 contains 15 residues. Germline V lookup: CDR1 SGHRS, CDR2 YFSETQ. After removal of 4 bases from V and 12 bases from J, the junction contained 15 bases not matched to a gene. This chain's CDR3 is CASSNGLSDRGNTFF. The DNA for the CDR3 is TGCGCCAGCAGCAACGGCCTATCGGACAGGGGGAATACTTTCTTT.

This clonotype came up a few times. This rearrangement joins TRBV28 to TRBJ1-5, with D uncertain. Deletions cut 2 bases from V and 7 bases from J, with 27 bases between. The germline V gene has CDR1 MDHEN and CDR2 SYDVKM. The CDR3 has 19 amino acids. Written as DNA, the CDR3 is TGTGCCAGCAGTTTAATTCCGATGGGGTACCAAATCCCTCGACAGCCCCAGCATTTT. Protein product: CASSLIPMGYQIPRQPQHF.

The CDR3 here is CSARTSRGRVGTTEAFF. CDR3 coding DNA: TGCAGTGCTCGAACTTCCAGGGGTAGGGTCGGAACCACTGAAGCTTTCTTT. V is TRBV20-1 and J is TRBJ1-1; TRBD1 might be the D (6 bases). V lost 5 bases to trimming and J lost 4 bases, with 26 bases between them. Germline lookup yields CDR1 DFQATT and CDR2 SNEGSKA (reference sequence). This CDR3 spans 17 amino acids.

In this sample, this clonotype turned up a few times. The CDR3, as DNA: TGTGCCAGCAGCCCGCTGGGGGGGGCCCAAGAGACCCAGTACTTC. Translated, it gives CASSPLGGAQETQYF. The chain recombines TRBV7-7 with TRBJ2-5; D may be TRBD2 (7 bases). The V and J ends lost 5 bases and 1 base respectively, with 14 bases between them. This CDR3 is 15 amino acids long. Germline V gives CDR1 SSHAT, CDR2 FNYEAQ (reference sequence). Combining the CDR3 with reference TRBV7-7 and TRBJ2-5 gives the whole variable domain GAGVSQSPRYKVTKRGQDVTLRCDPISSHATLYWYQQALGQGPEFLTYFNYEAQPDKSGLPSDRFSAERPEGSISTLTIQRTEQRDSAMYRCASSPLGGAQETQYFGPGTRLLVL.

This clonotype has more than one count but fewer than ten. The chain is built from TRBV6-5 and TRBJ1-2; D call uncertain. The CDR3 runs 14 residues. The germline CDR1 and CDR2 sequences are MNHEY and SVGAGI. The V end lost 7 bases, the J end lost 8 bases, and 20 bases lay between the germline ends. The CDR3 DNA sequence: TGTGCCAGCACCCAAGGAGGGTTCGGGATAGGCTACACCTTC. It yields the protein CASTQGGFGIGYTF.

This rearrangement joins TRBV27 to TRBJ2-1, with 9 bases lining up with TRBD2. The length of the CDR3 is 17 residues. The V gene end was trimmed by 2 bases and the J gene end by 2 bases; junction bases not matched to a gene: 7. CDR1 is MNHEY and CDR2 is SMNVEV in the germline V gene (reference sequence). DNA for the CDR3: TGTGCCAGCAGTTTAACGAGTAGCGGGAGAGCCTACAATGAGCAGTTCTTC. It is translated as CASSLTSSGRAYNEQFF.

This clonotype was counted only a few times. The rearrangement links TRBV5-1 to TRBJ2-5, with D possibly matching TRBD1 (7 bases). The V gene lost 5 bases and the J gene lost 2 bases, with 13 bases spanning the gap. Germline CDR1 reads SGHRS; CDR2 reads YFSETQ. The CDR3 sequence is 14 residues long. Written as DNA, the CDR3 is TGCGCCAGCAGAACAGGGGCGGGGCAAGAGACCCAGTACTTC. This codes for CASRTGAGQETQYF.

This clonotype was counted between two and nine times. The rearrangement uses TRBV2 and TRBJ2-3; 8 bases line up with TRBD2. The CDR3 spans 16 residues. Germline CDR1 SNHLY, CDR2 FYNNEI. J gave up 4 bases and V 5 bases, and 11 bases lay outside the gene matches. CDR3 coding DNA: TGTGCCAGCAGTCCTCCGGGACTAGAGGGAGCAGATACGCAGTATTTT. Protein sequence: CASSPPGLEGADTQYF.

This clonotype has only a few counts. This chain connects TRBV7-6 to TRBJ1-5, with D tentatively TRBD1 (6 bases). The germline CDR1 and CDR2 sequences are SGHVS and FNYEAQ. There are 15 residues in the CDR3. The ends were cut back, 1 base at V and 3 bases at J, with 10 bases in the middle. The CDR3 DNA reads TGTGCCAGCAGCTTAGGGACAGAGCCCAATCAGCCCCAGCATTTT. It specifies CASSLGTEPNQPQHF.

V usage is TRBV24-1 and J usage is TRBJ2-3, with D perhaps TRBD1 or TRBD2 (5 bases each). V shed 0 bases and J shed 5 bases, with 8 bases lying between them. CDR1 is KGHDR and CDR2 is SFDVKD in the germline V gene. The CDR3 loop spans 14 amino acids. The CDR3 bases are TGTGCCACCAGTGATTTGAGGGACGGAGATACGCAGTATTTT. Translated: CATSDLRDGDTQYF.

This clonotype occurred many times. V usage is TRBV5-8 and J usage is TRBJ2-7; 7 nucleotides agree with TRBD2. Per germline, CDR1 SGHTS and CDR2 YDEGEE. After removal of 6 bases from V and 3 bases from J, the junction contained 6 bases not matched to a gene. The CDR3 is made up of 13 amino acids. The CDR3 region has the DNA TGTGCCAGCACTCAGCGGGGAGGCTACGAGCAGTACTTC. The encoded protein is CASTQRGGYEQYF.

The chain's CDR3 is CASIRDHLPRQETQYF. CDR3 DNA sequence: TGTGCCAGCATCCGGGACCACCTCCCAAGGCAAGAGACCCAGTACTTC. V is TRBV28 and J is TRBJ2-5, with D perhaps assigned TRBD1 or TRBD2 (5 bases each). The length of the CDR3 is 16 residues. Germline V gives CDR1 MDHEN, CDR2 SYDVKM. Trimming took off 7 bases at V and 2 bases at J, with 20 bases between the two ends.

Only a few counts were recorded for this clonotype. V gene TRBV5-1 combines with J gene TRBJ2-1; 8 nucleotides align to TRBD1. J gave up 5 bases and V 4 bases, and 5 bases lay outside the gene matches. CDR1 and CDR2 (germline): SGHRS, YFSETQ. The CDR3 runs to 14 residues. The CDR3 protein is CASSGQTGDNEQFF. As DNA, the CDR3 is TGCGCCAGCAGCGGACAGACAGGGGACAATGAGCAGTTCTTC. The variable domain in full, completed from reference TRBV5-1 and TRBJ2-1, reads KAGVTQTPRYLIKTRGQQVTLSCSPISGHRSVSWYQQTPGQGLQFLFEYFSETQRNKGNFPGRFSGRQFSNSRSEMNVSTLELGDSALYLCASSGQTGDNEQFFGPGTRLTVL.

Only a few counts were recorded for this clonotype. The chain combines TRBV5-1 with TRBJ2-1; 11 bases line up with TRBD2. Losses at the gene ends were 6 bases for V and 7 bases for J; bases not matched to a gene: 12. Germline loops: CDR1 SGHRS, CDR2 YFSETQ. The CDR3 spans 16 residues. CDR3 bases: TGCGCCAGCACCCCGAAAGAGACTAGCGGGAAAAATGAGCAGTTCTTC. Protein product: CASTPKETSGKNEQFF.

This clonotype showed up just once. The chain uses TRBV14 and TRBJ1-2, with no clear D. The CDR3 totals 14 residues. Germline CDR1 is SGHDN and CDR2 is FVKESK. V lost 1 base and J 4 bases, leaving 10 bases between the germline ends. The CDR3 DNA sequence: TGTGCCAGCAGCCAAGGGAAAGGACCCTATGGCTACACCTTC. Translating gives CASSQGKGPYGYTF.

This clonotype was detected a few times. The chain uses TRBV5-4 and TRBJ2-1; D remains ambiguous. Trimming pared 4 bases from V and 5 bases from J, leaving 22 bases between. CDR1 is SGHNT and CDR2 is YYREEE in the germline V gene (reference sequence). The CDR3 is 17 residues long. CDR3 in amino acids: CASSNPSGTSPHNEQFF. As DNA, the CDR3 is TGTGCCAGCAGCAATCCTTCGGGCACATCCCCCCACAATGAGCAGTTCTTC. Full variable domain (remainder filled in from reference TRBV5-4 and TRBJ2-1): ETGVTQSPTHLIKTRGQQVTLRCSSQSGHNTVSWYQQALGQGPQFIFQYYREEENGRGNFPPRFSGLQFPNYSSELNVNALELDDSALYLCASSNPSGTSPHNEQFFGPGTRLTVL.

This clonotype was seen many times. The chain links TRBV12-3 or TRBV12-4 to TRBJ2-7, with a tentative D call TRBD2 (5 bases). Trimming removed 6 bases at V and 4 bases at J, with 13 bases between. The CDR3 totals 13 residues. The CDR3 is CASSKGLKYEQYF. The CDR3 DNA reads as TGTGCCAGCAGCAAAGGACTGAAATACGAGCAGTACTTC.

The chain recombines TRBV9 with TRBJ1-3; D uncertain. Looked up from germline, CDR1 is SGDLS and CDR2 is YYNGEE. The CDR3 runs to 14 residues. V was cut by 3 bases and J by 2 bases, with 9 bases left in between. The CDR3 reads CASSADTAGNTIYF. The CDR3 coding sequence is TGTGCCAGCAGCGCCGACACCGCTGGAAACACCATATATTTT. Full variable domain (rest looked up from reference TRBV9 and TRBJ1-3): DSGVTQTPKHLITATGQRVTLRCSPRSGDLSVYWYQQSLDQGLQFLIQYYNGEERAKGNILERFSAQQFPDLHSELNLSSLELGDSALYFCASSADTAGNTIYFGEGSWLTVV.

A single count supports this clonotype. V gene TRBV7-2 combines with J gene TRBJ1-6; 7 nucleotides match TRBD1. The CDR3 has 15 amino acids. CDR1 and CDR2 from the germline V gene are SGHTA and FQGNSA. Trimming at V came to 4 bases and at J to 7 bases, leaving 7 bases not matched to a gene. The CDR3 coding sequence is TGTGCCAGCAGCTACCGGACAGGAGCCAATTCACCCCTCCACTTT. The encoded protein is CASSYRTGANSPLHF.

The CDR3 bases are TGTGCCAGCAGCAAGGGGGCTTTTTCACCCCTCCACTTT. Protein sequence: CASSKGAFSPLHF. This chain uses TRBV27 with TRBJ1-6, with TRBD1 matching 7 bases. Germline V gene lookup returns CDR1 MNHEY and CDR2 SMNVEV (reference sequence). With V trimmed by 6 bases and J by 9 bases, 5 bases remained unmatched. CDR3 size: 13 residues.

This chain's CDR3 is CASNTAPTIGYTF. CDR3 nucleotides: TGTGCCAGCAACACTGCTCCTACTATTGGCTACACCTTC. The chain carries TRBV2 and TRBJ1-2; D is unclear. Germline V gene sequence: CDR1 SNHLY, CDR2 FYNNEI. The CDR3 has 13 residues. The germline V and J ends were trimmed by 7 bases and 7 bases, with 16 bases remaining between them.

Details on this clonotype: This CDR3 is missing its conserved last phenylalanine or tryptophan, likely due to a read error. This CDR3 reads CASSLAKNEQFV. For the CDR3, the DNA is TGTGCCAGCAGCTTAGCGAAGAATGAGCAGTTCGTC. The chain has TRBV7-2 and TRBJ2-1, with D uncertain. CDR1 is SGHTA, CDR2 FQGNSA, per germline. V lost 0 bases and J lost 7, with 4 bases in between. This CDR3 has 12 residues.

There are a few counts of this clonotype. The V and J genes are TRBV7-9 and TRBJ2-3, with TRBD2 identical over 12 bases. CDR3 length: 15 residues. From germline, CDR1 is SEHNR and CDR2 FQNEAQ (reference sequence). V shed 5 bases, J shed 2 bases, and the junction held 2 bases outside the gene matches. CDR3 DNA: TGTGCCAGCAGCGGACTAGCGGGACTCACAGATACGCAGTATTTT. Protein product: CASSGLAGLTDTQYF. The entire variable domain, with the rest obtained from reference TRBV7-9 and TRBJ2-3, is as follows: DTGVSQNPRHKITKRGQNVTFRCDPISEHNRLYWYRQTLGQGPEFLTYFQNEAQLEKSRLLSDRFSAERPKGSFSTLEIQRTEQGDSAMYLCASSGLAGLTDTQYFGPGTRLTVL.

The chain has TRBV7-9 and TRBJ2-4; D is tentatively TRBD1 or TRBD2 (6 bases each). Trimming cost V 1 base and J 13 bases, with 20 bases left between them. Germline assignment: CDR1 SEHNR and CDR2 FQNEAQ (reference sequence). The CDR3 spans 15 residues. CDR3 coding DNA: TGTGCCAGCAGCTTAGAGGGGGGCGGCTACAATGAGCAGTACTTC. Residues: CASSLEGGGYNEQYF.

The chain has TRBV2 and TRBJ1-2; 8 bases are shared with TRBD1. The trim removed 3 bases at V and 6 bases at J, leaving 3 bases unmatched. The CDR3 extends over 13 amino acids. Germline CDR1 and CDR2: SNHLY and FYNNEI. The CDR3 DNA sequence: TGTGCCAGCAGTGAGGGCAGGGGGCATGGCTACACCTTC. It specifies CASSEGRGHGYTF.

Notes on this clonotype: This may be a read error, as it is one base from a much larger clone. The CDR3 spells CSVETGEYNEQYF. The CDR3 coding sequence is TGCAGCGTTGAGACAGGGGAATACAATGAGCAGTACTTC. The chain links TRBV29-1 to TRBJ2-1; 8 positions match TRBD1. With the DNA end fitting TRBJ2-7 better, the J assignment may be wrong. The CDR3 consists of 13 residues. The germline CDR1 and CDR2 sequences are SQVTM and ANQGSEA.

This clonotype was found many times. The chain uses TRBV4-2 and TRBJ2-5, with unresolved D. The V and J ends lost 0 bases and 5 bases respectively, with 7 bases between them. Germline V gives CDR1 LGHNA, CDR2 YNFKEQ. This CDR3 is built from 13 residues. Written as DNA, the CDR3 is TGTGCCAGCAGCCAAGAGGGTCAGGAGACCCAGTACTTC. The encoded protein is CASSQEGQETQYF.